This T cell receptor (beta chain) came from a study of cytomegalovirus exposure and HLA in healthy donors. In the PCR, 60 Vbeta and 13 Jbeta primers were used. Repertoires were generated with immunoSEQ multiplex PCR, while TCRdb's copy carries only in-frame clones and drops some. The data show more than 100,000 clones, around 83% seen once. General study points: In a later analysis, a missense DCLRE1C variant was linked to TCR beta V- and J-gene trimming.

The CDR3 length is 16 residues. Germline values: CDR1 SEHNR, CDR2 FQNEAQ (reference sequence). Trimming took 2 bases from V and 10 from J; bases not matched to a gene: 12. For this clone: The target antigen is unknown.

V gene TRBV7-9 combines with J gene TRBJ2-1; the match to TRBD1 covers 9 bases. The sample comprised PBMCs. The origin of this receptor is a woman aged 45-65 years in good health and CMV-seropositive. This CDR3 is CASSLRPPTGGWEQFF. Here the CDR3 DNA reads TGTGCCAGCAGCTTACGGCCCCCCACAGGGGGCTGGGAGCAGTTCTTC. The whole variable domain, remainder taken from reference TRBV7-9 and TRBJ2-1, is DTGVSQNPRHKITKRGQNVTFRCDPISEHNRLYWYRQTLGQGPEFLTYFQNEAQLEKSRLLSDRFSAERPKGSFSTLEIQRTEQGDSAMYLCASSLRPPTGGWEQFFGPGTRLTVL.